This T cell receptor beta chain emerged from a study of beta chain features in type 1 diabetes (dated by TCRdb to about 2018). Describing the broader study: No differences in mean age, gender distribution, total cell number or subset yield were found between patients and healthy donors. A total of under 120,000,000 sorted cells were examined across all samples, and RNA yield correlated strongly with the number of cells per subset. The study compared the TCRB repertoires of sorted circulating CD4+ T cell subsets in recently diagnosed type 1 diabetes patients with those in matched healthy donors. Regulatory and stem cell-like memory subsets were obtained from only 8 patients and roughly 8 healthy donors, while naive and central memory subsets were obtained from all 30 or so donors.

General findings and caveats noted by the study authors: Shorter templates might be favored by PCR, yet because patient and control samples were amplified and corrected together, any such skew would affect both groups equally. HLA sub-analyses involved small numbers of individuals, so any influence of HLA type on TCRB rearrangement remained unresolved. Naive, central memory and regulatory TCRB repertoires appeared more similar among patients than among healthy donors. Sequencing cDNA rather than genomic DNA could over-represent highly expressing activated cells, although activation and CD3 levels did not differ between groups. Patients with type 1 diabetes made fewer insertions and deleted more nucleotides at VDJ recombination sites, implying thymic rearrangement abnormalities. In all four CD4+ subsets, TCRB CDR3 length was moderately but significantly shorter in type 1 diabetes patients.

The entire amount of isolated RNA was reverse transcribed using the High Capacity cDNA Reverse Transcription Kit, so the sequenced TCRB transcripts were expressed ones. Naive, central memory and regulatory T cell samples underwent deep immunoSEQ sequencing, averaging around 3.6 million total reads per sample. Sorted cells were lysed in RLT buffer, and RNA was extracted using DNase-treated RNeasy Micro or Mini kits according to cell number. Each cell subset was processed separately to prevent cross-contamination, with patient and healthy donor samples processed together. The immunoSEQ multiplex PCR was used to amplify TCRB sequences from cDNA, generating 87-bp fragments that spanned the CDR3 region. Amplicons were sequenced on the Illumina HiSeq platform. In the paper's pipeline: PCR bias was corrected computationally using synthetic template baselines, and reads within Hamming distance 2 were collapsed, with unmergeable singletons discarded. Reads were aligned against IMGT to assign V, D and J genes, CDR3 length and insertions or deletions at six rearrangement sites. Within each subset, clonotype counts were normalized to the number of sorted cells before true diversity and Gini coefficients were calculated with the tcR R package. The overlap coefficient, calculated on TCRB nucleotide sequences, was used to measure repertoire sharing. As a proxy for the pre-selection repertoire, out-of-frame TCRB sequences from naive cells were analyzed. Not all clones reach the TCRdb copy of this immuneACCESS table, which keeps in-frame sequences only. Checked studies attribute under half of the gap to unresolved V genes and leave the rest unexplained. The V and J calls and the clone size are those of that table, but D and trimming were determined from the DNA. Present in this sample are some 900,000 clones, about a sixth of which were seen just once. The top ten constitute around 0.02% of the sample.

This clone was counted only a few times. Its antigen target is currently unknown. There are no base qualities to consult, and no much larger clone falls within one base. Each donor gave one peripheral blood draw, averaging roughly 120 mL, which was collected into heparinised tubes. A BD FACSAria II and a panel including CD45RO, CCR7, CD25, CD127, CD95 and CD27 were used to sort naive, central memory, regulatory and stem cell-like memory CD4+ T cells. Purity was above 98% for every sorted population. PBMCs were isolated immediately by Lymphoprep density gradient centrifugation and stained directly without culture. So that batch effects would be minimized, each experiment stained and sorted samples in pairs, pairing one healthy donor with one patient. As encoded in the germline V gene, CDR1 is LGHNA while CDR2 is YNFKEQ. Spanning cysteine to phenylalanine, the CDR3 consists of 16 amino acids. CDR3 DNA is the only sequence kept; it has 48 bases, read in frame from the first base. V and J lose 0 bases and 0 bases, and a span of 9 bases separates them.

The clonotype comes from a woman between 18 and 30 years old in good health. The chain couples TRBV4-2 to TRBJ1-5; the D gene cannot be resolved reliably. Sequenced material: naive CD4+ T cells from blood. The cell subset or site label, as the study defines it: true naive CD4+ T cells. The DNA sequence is TGTGCCAGCAGCCAAGAGACGGAGTATAGCAATCAGCCCCAGCATTTT. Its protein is CASSQETEYSNQPQHF.